A selection of T cell receptor beta chains follows, all from one sample in a study of monozygotic twins with inflammatory bowel disease. TCRdb reprocessed the 5' RACE reads, with one entry per CDR3 protein and no DNA. The sample yields hundreds of thousands of distinct CDR3 sequences, of which the top ten take up more than 2%. The sequenced sample consisted of blood. The receptors derive from a human donor with ulcerative colitis or Crohn's disease, or a healthy co-twin of an affected twin (not recorded which). Both conserved end residues are part of each CDR3. Each record gives: J gene, V gene, CDR3 protein.

>TRBJ1-4|TRBV9
CASSVEGLDEKLFF
>TRBJ2-6|TRBV11-2
CASSLSLEFRSGANVLTF
>TRBJ2-1|TRBV7-6
CASSSQGQQFF
>TRBJ2-5|TRBV5-4
CASTPGLAGKKETQYF
>TRBJ2-1|TRBV7-3
CASSLNGEGYDEQFF
>TRBJ1-6|TRBV6-5
CASSYTRTDSPLHF
>TRBJ2-7|TRBV4-3
CASSQDVGGVYEQYF
>TRBJ2-6|TRBV27
CASSLEAGQGTLSGANVLTF
>TRBJ2-7|TRBV6-2/TRBV6-3
CASGSFYEQYF
>TRBJ1-1|TRBV29-1
CSVALNTEAFF
>TRBJ2-1|TRBV7-2
CASRSTGRSYNEQFF
>TRBJ2-2|TRBV12-5
CASGKRGPNTGELFF
>TRBJ2-7|TRBV7-9
CASSSGTSPSYEQYF
>TRBJ2-5|TRBV5-1
CASRWGRETQYF
>TRBJ2-2|TRBV5-5
CASSLSSGRAAGELFF
>TRBJ1-1|TRBV6-5
CASSIDTNTEAFF
>TRBJ2-7|TRBV28
CASRTSSSYEQYF
>TRBJ1-2|TRBV5-5
CASFMGPFDYTF
>TRBJ2-3|TRBV5-1
CASSLVSGAADTQYF
>TRBJ2-5|TRBV5-1
CASSILSGGYQETQYF
>TRBJ2-7|TRBV28
CASSVRTSGRSYEQYF
>TRBJ2-3|TRBV2
CASSGASGSTDTQYF
>TRBJ2-1|TRBV27
CASSFWRGATRNEQFF
>TRBJ1-4|TRBV3-1
CASSQGPVNEKLFF